The present entry profiles one TCR beta chain with its context. What it binds is not known. Genomic DNA constituted the template upon which TCR beta VDJ and CDR3 profiling was performed. TCRdb passed the reads through MiXCR, listing each CDR3 protein once. Among around 230,000 distinct CDR3 sequences listed, over 60% were seen once. The sample comes from a study of CD8+CD57+ T cells in acquired aplastic anemia. Overall study context: When averaged, DNA from sorted CD4+ and CD8+ cells came to approximately 3.2 ug. Study-level results: Found in both controls and patients were about 30 CD8+ CDR3 sequences. Patients did not significantly differ from controls in CD8+ Simpson's diversity.

This TCR derives from a human donor in good health. Specimen: sorted CD4+, CD8+, or CD8+CD57+ T cells (not recorded which) from PBMCs.

CDR3 in DNA: TGCAGTGCTAGAGCAGGACTAGCGGACAATGAGCAGTTCTTC. This gives the protein CSARAGLADNEQFF. This sequence joins TRBV20-1 and TRBJ2-1; 10 bases are a match to TRBD2. There are 14 residues in the CDR3. Germline-derived CDR1 and CDR2 are DFQATT and SNEGSKA (reference sequence). J lost 5 bases, V lost 1 base, and 2 bases had no gene match.